The present T cell receptor (beta chain) was sequenced within a study of identical twins. Broader study findings: Beta out-of-frame sequences showed weaker excess sharing between twins.

For this clonotype: No antigen is known for it.

TCRdb recomputed calls from the 5' RACE reads with MiXCR, one row per CDR3 protein. Of hundreds of thousands of distinct CDR3 sequences listed, roughly an eighth are singletons. This CDR3 is built from 12 residues. V lost 9 bases, J lost 7 bases, and 7 bases stayed unmatched. CDR1 is SGHTS, CDR2 YDEGEE, per germline. The same sample was also studied in work on yellow fever vaccine responses in identical twins.

The sequencing input was CD8+ T cells sorted from blood. The clonotype comes from a woman between 18 and 29 years old in good health. This chain connects TRBV5-8 to TRBJ1-5; 7 nucleotides agree with TRBD1. In nucleotides, the CDR3 is TGTGCCACTGCGCAGGGGGGGCAGCCCCAGCATTTT. It codes for CATAQGGQPQHF.